The text below deals with one T cell receptor beta chain. Its antigen is not known. Everyone who donated was a Caucasian adult who lived in Nashville, Tennessee. Evenly divided among several immunoSEQ plates was the genomic DNA of each subset. Assay used: immunoSEQ multiplex PCR; TCRdb lists only in-frame clones, some missing. The repertoire holds about 520,000 clones, more than 65% seen once, with approximately 11% in the top ten. The data were taken from a study of shared clonotypes between healthy human individuals. Study-level points and caveats: The genetic and exposure-history diversity represented was limited by few donors. Researchers sampled blood only, noting tissue repertoires likely differ.

The ends were cut back, 4 bases at V and 8 bases at J, with 12 bases in the middle. The CDR3 is 13 amino acids. Germline V gene data show CDR1 as SNHLY and CDR2 as FYNNEI. The receptor comes from a woman between 35 and 50 years old in good health. Some clones in this sample may be carry-over from other donors' samples. Material: PBMCs. This chain connects TRBV2 to TRBJ1-5; D might be TRBD1 (6 bases). The CDR3 DNA is TGTGCCAGCAGTGTGGGGGGCTGGGAGCCCCAGCATTTT. The encoded protein is CASSVGGWEPQHF. Together with reference TRBV2 and TRBJ1-5, the CDR3 gives the full variable domain: EPEVTQTPSHQVTQMGQEVILRCVPISNHLYFYWYRQILGQKVEFLVSFYNNEISEKSEIFDDQFSVERPDGSNFTLKIRSTKLEDSAMYFCASSVGGWEPQHFGDGTRLSIL.